This TCR beta chain is from a study of monozygotic twins with inflammatory bowel disease (dated by TCRdb to between 2018 and 2021). Looking at the study overall: A total of around 30 monozygotic twin pairs were included in the full study, comprising nine German pairs (four IBD-concordant, five IBD-discordant) and 19 IBD-discordant Danish pairs. The search for disease-associated traits relied mainly on comparing IBD patients with their genetically identical healthy co-twins within discordant pairs. Each individual had, on average, about 151 000 unique TCRalpha sequences and 181 000 unique TCRbeta sequences available for analysis. Study-level results and caveats: Fewer clonotypes were shared with other individuals by IBD patients than by healthy twins, most markedly in patients showing signs of disease activity. Background noise and inter-individual variability may have been introduced into the repertoires by the differing immunosuppressive treatments among patients. Concordant and discordant twins showed no difference in repertoire similarity, possibly because of limited statistical power. No single strong signal or clonotype linked to IBD turned up in the results, so the idea that one exists was not supported. Different T cell subtypes could not be distinguished in the analysis. TCRbeta repertoire diversity, by inverse Simpson index, was decreased in IBD patients compared with their healthy co-twins.

Libraries were prepared through 5' RACE. The input for every TCR library was 3,500 to 4,500 ng of total RNA. cDNA was synthesized with SMARTScribe reverse transcriptase in eight separate reactions per sample. During cDNA synthesis, template switching was used to introduce unique molecular identifiers that contained a 6-nucleotide sample barcode. Two nested PCRs of roughly 15 and 9 cycles amplified the TCRalpha and TCRbeta cDNA, and bead purification followed each PCR. Before amplification, the cDNA was treated with uracil DNA-glycosylase and purified using the QIAquick PCR purification kit. The second PCR was the step at which Illumina TruSeq-compatible adapters and sample-specific barcodes were added. TapeStation and Qubit were used to check library quality and concentration, and approximately 5.5 ng of each library went into the pool. The pooled libraries were sequenced with 2 x 100 bp reads and custom sequencing primers on an Illumina HiSeq2500 single-index Rapid Run. The authors' analysis ran thus. UMI-based consensus assembly with MiGEC version 1.2.6 was used to correct PCR and sequencing errors. MiXCR version 2.1.1 was used for V(D)J alignment, clonotype assembly and CDR3 extraction. Gene usage, clonotype sharing and MAIT/NKT TCR abundance were normalised by analysing the top 1000, 10 000 and 20 000 clonotypes per sample. Diversity was computed as the inverse Simpson index with the vegan R package after downsampling to 27 000 UMIs. Statistical testing used paired Mann-Whitney U tests on the discordant twin pairs and applied Benjamini-Hochberg correction for multiple testing. TCRdb reprocessed the reads and assigns one entry to each CDR3 protein sequence, leaving out DNA. Here the V and J calls rest on TCRdb's processing, not on the authors' analysis. The sample table on file contains some 450,000 distinct CDR3 sequences. Of the sample, 2% to 3% falls within the top ten clones.

A note on this clonotype: Its antigen target is currently unknown.

CDR1 and CDR2, looked up from the germline V gene (reference sequence), are LGHDT and YNNKEL. The CDR3 spans 12 residues, from the cysteine through the phenylalanine. DNA is not recorded here. From each donor, a roughly 2.6 ml peripheral blood sample was collected into PAXgene tubes and stored at -80 degrees C. Without T cell sorting, total RNA was isolated from whole blood using the PAXgene blood miRNA kit on an automated QIAcube. Peripheral blood from monozygotic twin pairs who were concordant or discordant for inflammatory bowel disease underwent deep TCRalpha and TCRbeta repertoire profiling using unique molecular barcoding. For every twin pair, smoking habits were documented, and each individual was categorised as a current, former or never smoker.

This receptor was obtained from a human donor with ulcerative colitis or Crohn's disease, or a healthy co-twin of an affected twin (not recorded which). This chain joins TRBV3-1 to TRBJ2-7. The sample taken for sequencing was blood. The CDR3 protein: CASSQTEAEQYF.